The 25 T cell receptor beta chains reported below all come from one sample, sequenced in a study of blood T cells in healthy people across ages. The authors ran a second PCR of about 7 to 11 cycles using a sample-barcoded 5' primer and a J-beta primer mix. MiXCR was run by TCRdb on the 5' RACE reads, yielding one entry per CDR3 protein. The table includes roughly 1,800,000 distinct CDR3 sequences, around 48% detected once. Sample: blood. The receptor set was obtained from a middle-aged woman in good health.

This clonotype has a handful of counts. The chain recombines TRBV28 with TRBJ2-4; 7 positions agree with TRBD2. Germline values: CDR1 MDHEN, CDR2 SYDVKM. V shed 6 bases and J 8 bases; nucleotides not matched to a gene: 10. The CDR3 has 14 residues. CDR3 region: CASSRPWGGDIQYF. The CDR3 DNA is TGTGCCAGCAGCCGTCCTTGGGGGGGTGACATTCAGTACTTC.

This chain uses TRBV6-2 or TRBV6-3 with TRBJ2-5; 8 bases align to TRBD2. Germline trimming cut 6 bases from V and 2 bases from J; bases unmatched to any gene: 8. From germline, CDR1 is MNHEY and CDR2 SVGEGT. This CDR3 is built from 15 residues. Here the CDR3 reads CASRNSGAGQETQYF. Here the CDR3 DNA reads TGTGCCAGCAGAAATAGCGGGGCAGGACAAGAGACCCAGTACTTC.

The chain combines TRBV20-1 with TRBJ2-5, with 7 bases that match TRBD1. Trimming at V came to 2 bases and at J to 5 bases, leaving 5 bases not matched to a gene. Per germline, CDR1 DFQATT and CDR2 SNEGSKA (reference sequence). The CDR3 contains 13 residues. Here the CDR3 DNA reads TGCAGTGCTAGACGAGGGGGCCCGGAGACCCAGTACTTC. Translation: CSARRGGPETQYF.

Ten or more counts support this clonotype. CDR3 protein: CASRPTSGGSYEQYF. CDR3 sequence (DNA): TGTGCCAGCAGACCAACTAGCGGGGGTTCCTACGAGCAGTACTTC. The V gene is TRBV7-2, the J gene TRBJ2-7, with 11 bases matching TRBD2. CDR3 size: 15 residues. With V trimmed by 6 bases and J by 1 base, 5 bases remained unmatched. Germline-derived CDR1 and CDR2 are SGHTA and FQGNSA.

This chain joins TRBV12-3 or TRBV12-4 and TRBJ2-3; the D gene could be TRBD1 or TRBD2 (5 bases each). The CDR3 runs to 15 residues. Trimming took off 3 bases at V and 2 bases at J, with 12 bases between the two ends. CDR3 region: CASSLSGTITDTQYF. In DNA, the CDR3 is TGTGCCAGCAGTTTGTCCGGGACCATCACAGATACGCAGTATTTT.

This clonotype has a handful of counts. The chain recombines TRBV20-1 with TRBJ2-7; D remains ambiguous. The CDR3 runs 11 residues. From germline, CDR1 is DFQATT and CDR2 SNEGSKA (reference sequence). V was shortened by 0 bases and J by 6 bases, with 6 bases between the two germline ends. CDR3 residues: CSAREVPEQYF. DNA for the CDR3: TGCAGTGCTAGAGAGGTTCCCGAGCAGTACTTC.

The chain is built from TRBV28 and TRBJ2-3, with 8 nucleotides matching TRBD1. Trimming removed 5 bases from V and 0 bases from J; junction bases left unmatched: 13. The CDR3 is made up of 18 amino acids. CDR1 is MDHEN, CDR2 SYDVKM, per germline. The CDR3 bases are TGTGCCAGCAGTCCCGGGGCAGGGGGCGACCCTAGCACAGATACGCAGTATTTT. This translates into CASSPGAGGDPSTDTQYF.

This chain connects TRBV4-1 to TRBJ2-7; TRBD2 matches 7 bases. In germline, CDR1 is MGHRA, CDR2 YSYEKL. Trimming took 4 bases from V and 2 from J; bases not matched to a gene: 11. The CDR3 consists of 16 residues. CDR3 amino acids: CASSPTEASGTYEQYF. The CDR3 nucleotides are TGCGCCAGCAGCCCAACTGAGGCTAGCGGAACCTACGAGCAGTACTTC.

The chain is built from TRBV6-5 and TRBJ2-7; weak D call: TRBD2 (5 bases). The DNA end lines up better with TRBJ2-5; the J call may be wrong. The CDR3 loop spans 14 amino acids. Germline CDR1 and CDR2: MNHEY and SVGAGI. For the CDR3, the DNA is TGTGCCAGCGCGCGGGCCAGTTATTTCGAGACCCAGTACTTC. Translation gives CASARASYFETQYF.

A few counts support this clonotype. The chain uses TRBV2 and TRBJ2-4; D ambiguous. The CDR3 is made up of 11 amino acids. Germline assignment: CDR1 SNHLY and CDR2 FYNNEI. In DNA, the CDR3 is TGTGCTACGAACAACAAAAACATTCAGTACTTC. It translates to CATNNKNIQYF.

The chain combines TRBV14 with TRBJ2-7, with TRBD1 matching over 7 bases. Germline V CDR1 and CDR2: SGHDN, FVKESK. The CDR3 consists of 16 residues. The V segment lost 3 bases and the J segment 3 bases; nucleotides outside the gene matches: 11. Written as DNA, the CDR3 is TGTGCCAGCAGCCATAAAGTCCCAGGGGGAAACTACGAGCAGTACTTC. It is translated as CASSHKVPGGNYEQYF.

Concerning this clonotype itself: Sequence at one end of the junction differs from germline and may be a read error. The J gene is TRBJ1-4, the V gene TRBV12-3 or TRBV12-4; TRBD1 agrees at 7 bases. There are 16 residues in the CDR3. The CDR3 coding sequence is TGTACCAGCAGCTCGACCCGACAGGGCACGGGTGAAAAACTGTTTTTT. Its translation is CTSSSTRQGTGEKLFF.

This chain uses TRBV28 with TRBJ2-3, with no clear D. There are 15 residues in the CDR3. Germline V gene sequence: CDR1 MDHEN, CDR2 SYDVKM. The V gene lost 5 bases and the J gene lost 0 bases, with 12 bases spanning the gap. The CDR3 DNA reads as TGTGCCAGCAGTCCGTTAAGTCTCAGCACAGATACGCAGTATTTT. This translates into CASSPLSLSTDTQYF.

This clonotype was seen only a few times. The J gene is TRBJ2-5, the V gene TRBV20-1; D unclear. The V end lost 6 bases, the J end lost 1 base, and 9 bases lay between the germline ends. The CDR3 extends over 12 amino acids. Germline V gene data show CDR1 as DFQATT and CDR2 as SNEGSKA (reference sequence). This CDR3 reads CSASEIQETQYF. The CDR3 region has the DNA TGCAGTGCGAGTGAAATCCAAGAGACCCAGTACTTC.

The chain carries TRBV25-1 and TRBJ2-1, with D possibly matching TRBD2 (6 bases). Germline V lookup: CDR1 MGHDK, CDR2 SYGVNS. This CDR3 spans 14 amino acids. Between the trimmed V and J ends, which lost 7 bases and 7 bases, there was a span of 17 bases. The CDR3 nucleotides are TGTGCCAGCACGAGTGAACGGAGGGGTAATGAGCAGTTCTTC. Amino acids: CASTSERRGNEQFF.

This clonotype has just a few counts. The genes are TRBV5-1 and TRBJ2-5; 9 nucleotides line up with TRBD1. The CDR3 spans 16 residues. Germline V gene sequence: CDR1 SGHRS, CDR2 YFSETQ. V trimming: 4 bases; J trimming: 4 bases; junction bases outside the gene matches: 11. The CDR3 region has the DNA TGCGCCAGCAGCGACAGAATCCGGGACAGGGTAGAGACCCAGTACTTC. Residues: CASSDRIRDRVETQYF. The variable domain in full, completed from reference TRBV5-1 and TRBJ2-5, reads KAGVTQTPRYLIKTRGQQVTLSCSPISGHRSVSWYQQTPGQGLQFLFEYFSETQRNKGNFPGRFSGRQFSNSRSEMNVSTLELGDSALYLCASSDRIRDRVETQYFGPGTRLLVL.

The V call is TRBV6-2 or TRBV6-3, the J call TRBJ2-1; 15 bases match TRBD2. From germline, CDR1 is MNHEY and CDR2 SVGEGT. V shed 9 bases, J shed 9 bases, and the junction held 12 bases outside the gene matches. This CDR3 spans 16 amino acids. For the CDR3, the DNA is TGTGCCAGTCGAAACCCGGGACTAGCGGGGGGCAGTGAGCAGTTCTTC. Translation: CASRNPGLAGGSEQFF.

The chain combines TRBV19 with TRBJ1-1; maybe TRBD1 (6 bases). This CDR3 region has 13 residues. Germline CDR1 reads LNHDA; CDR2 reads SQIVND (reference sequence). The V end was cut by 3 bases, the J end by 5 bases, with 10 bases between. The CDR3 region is CASSMGASTEAFF. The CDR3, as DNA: TGTGCCAGTAGTATGGGGGCCTCAACTGAAGCTTTCTTT.

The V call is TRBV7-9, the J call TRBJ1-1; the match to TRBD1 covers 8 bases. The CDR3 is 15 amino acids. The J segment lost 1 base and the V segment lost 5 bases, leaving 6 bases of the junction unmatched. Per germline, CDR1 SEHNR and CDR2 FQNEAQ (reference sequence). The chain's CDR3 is CASSEDRGRNTEAFF. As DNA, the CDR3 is TGTGCCAGCAGCGAAGACAGGGGAAGGAACACTGAAGCTTTCTTT.

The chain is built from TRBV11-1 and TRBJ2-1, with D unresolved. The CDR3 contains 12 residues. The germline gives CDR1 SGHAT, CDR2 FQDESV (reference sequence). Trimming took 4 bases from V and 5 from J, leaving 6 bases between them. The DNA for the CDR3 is TGTGCCAGCAGCTACCGGAACAATGAGCAGTTCTTC. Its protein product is CASSYRNNEQFF.

The DNA for the CDR3 is TGTGCCAGCAGCCAAGTCTTTCGGCGGGGTGGATCAACTAATGAAAAACTGTTTTTT. Its translation is CASSQVFRRGGSTNEKLFF. The V and J genes are TRBV3-1 and TRBJ1-4; D is undetermined. CDR3 length: 19 amino acids. Germline V gene data show CDR1 as LGHDT and CDR2 as YNNKEL (reference sequence). V gave up 1 base and J gave up 0 bases, with 18 bases separating them.

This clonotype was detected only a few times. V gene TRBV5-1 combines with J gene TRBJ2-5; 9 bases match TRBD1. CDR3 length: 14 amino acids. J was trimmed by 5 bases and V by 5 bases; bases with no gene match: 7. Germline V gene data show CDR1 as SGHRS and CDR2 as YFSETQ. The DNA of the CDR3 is TGCGCCAGCAGGACAGGGGGTGGATCGGAGACCCAGTACTTC. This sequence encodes CASRTGGGSETQYF.

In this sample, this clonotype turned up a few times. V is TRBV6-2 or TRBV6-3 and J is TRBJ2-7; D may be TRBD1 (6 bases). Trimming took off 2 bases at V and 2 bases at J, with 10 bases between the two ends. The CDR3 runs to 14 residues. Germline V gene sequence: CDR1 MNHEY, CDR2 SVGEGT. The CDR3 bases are TGTGCCAGCAGTTACCGGACAGAAGCCTACGAGCAGTACTTC. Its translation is CASSYRTEAYEQYF.

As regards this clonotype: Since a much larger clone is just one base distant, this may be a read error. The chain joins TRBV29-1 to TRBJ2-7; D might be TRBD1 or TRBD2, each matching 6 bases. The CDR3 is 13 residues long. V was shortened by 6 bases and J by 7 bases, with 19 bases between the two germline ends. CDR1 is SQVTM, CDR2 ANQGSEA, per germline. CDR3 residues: CSVPRGASLEQYF. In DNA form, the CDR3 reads TGCAGCGTCCCAAGGGGGGCGAGTCTTGAGCAGTACTTC.

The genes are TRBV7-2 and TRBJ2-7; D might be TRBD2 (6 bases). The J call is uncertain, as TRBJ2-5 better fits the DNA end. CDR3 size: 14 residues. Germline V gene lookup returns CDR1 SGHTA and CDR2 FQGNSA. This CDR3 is CTSSLVTAGETQYF. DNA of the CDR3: TGTACCAGCAGCTTAGTCACAGCGGGAGAGACCCAGTACTTC.